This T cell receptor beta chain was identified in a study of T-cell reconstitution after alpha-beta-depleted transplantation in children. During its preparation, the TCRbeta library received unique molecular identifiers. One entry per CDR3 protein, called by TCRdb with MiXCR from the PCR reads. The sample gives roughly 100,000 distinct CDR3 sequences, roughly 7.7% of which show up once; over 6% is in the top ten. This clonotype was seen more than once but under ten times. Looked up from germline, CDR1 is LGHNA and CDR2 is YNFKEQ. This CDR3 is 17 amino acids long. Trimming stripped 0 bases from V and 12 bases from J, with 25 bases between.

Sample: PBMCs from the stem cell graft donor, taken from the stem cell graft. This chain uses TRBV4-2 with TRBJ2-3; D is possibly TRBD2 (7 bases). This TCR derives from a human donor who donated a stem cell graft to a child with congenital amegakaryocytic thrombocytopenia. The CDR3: CASSQDRRGGLGGFQYF. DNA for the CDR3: TGTGCCAGCAGCCAAGATCGAAGGGGGGGACTCGGGGGGTTTCAGTATTTT.